Below are 14 T cell receptor beta chains sequenced from a single sample in a study of blood T cell repertoires in COVID-19. The assay was immunoSEQ multiplex PCR, and TCRdb's table has in-frame clones only and misses some. The sample yields 210,000 or so clones, 88% seen once. Input material: PBMCs or T cells enriched from blood (not recorded which). The receptors stem from a woman younger than 45 who had been exposed to COVID-19.

The chain couples TRBV29-1 to TRBJ1-1, with 8 bases fitting TRBD1. There are 14 residues in the CDR3. V lost 2 bases, J lost 0 bases, and 2 bases stayed unmatched. The germline V gene has CDR1 SQVTM and CDR2 ANQGSEA. CDR3 sequence: CSVERQGMNTEAFF. CDR3 bases: TGCAGCGTTGAAAGACAGGGGATGAACACTGAAGCTTTCTTT.

The genes are TRBV10-2 and TRBJ2-3, with 10 bases that match TRBD2. The J segment lost 0 bases and the V segment lost 10 bases, leaving 7 bases of the junction unmatched. Germline V gives CDR1 WSHSY, CDR2 SAAADI. The CDR3 sequence is 15 residues long. Here the CDR3 DNA reads TGCGCCATCCAGACTAGCGGGTTTAGCACAGATACGCAGTATTTT. Its translation is CAIQTSGFSTDTQYF.

This clone is a singleton in its sample. The chain recombines TRBV6-5 with TRBJ1-1, with 10 bases lining up with TRBD1. Per germline, CDR1 MNHEY and CDR2 SVGAGI. CDR3 length: 13 residues. Trimming at V came to 6 bases and at J to 5 bases, leaving 3 bases not matched to a gene. The CDR3: CASRGQGWTEAFF. The CDR3 nucleotides read TGTGCCAGCAGGGGACAGGGGTGGACTGAAGCTTTCTTT.

The chain links TRBV2 to TRBJ2-7; 9 nucleotides agree with TRBD1. Germline assignment: CDR1 SNHLY and CDR2 FYNNEI. V trimming: 10 bases; J trimming: 3 bases; junction bases outside the gene matches: 7. The CDR3 runs 13 residues. The CDR3 sequence: CATGTGSGYEQYF. CDR3 DNA: TGTGCCACTGGGACAGGGTCGGGCTACGAGCAGTACTTC.

The rearrangement links TRBV18 to TRBJ1-5; 7 bases align to TRBD1. Germline trimming cut 3 bases from V and 3 bases from J; bases unmatched to any gene: 11. The CDR3 extends over 17 amino acids. Germline CDR1 KGHSH, CDR2 LQKENI. The CDR3 DNA follows: TGTGCCAGCTCACCCCTAGGACCGGGACAGCTCAATCAGCCCCAGCATTTT. Protein product: CASSPLGPGQLNQPQHF.

This chain links TRBV7-9 with TRBJ1-5, with D possibly TRBD1 on 6 matching bases. Germline CDR1 and CDR2: SEHNR and FQNEAQ (reference sequence). V lost 3 bases to trimming and J lost 0 bases, with 12 bases between them. The length of the CDR3 is 16 residues. This CDR3 is CASSFWDTYSNQPQHF. The DNA of the CDR3 is TGTGCCAGCAGCTTTTGGGACACCTATAGCAATCAGCCCCAGCATTTT.

The chain uses TRBV19 and TRBJ2-2; 12 nucleotides line up with TRBD2. Per the germline V gene, CDR1 is LNHDA and CDR2 is SQIVND (reference sequence). The V segment lost 6 bases and the J segment 6 bases; nucleotides outside the gene matches: 2. The CDR3 sequence is 14 residues long. The chain's CDR3 is CASSLAGGAGELFF. The CDR3 region has the DNA TGTGCCAGTAGCCTAGCGGGAGGGGCCGGGGAGCTGTTTTTT.

This chain links TRBV19 with TRBJ1-2, with 7 positions matching TRBD1. After removal of 8 bases from V and 6 bases from J, the junction contained 9 bases not matched to a gene. The CDR3 consists of 13 residues. Germline CDR1 is LNHDA and CDR2 is SQIVND (reference sequence). The CDR3 region is CASFRQGGDGYTF. In DNA form, the CDR3 reads TGTGCCAGTTTTAGACAGGGAGGAGATGGCTACACCTTC.

The chain joins TRBV5-6 to TRBJ1-1, with no clear D. The CDR3 totals 13 residues. Trimming took 1 base from V and 4 from J, leaving 8 bases between them. From germline, CDR1 is SGHDT and CDR2 YYEEEE. This CDR3 is CASSLLRSTEAFF. The CDR3 DNA reads TGTGCCAGCAGCTTGTTGCGGAGCACTGAAGCTTTCTTT.

V is TRBV27 and J is TRBJ2-1; maybe TRBD1 (5 bases). V was shortened by 2 bases and J by 7 bases, with 12 bases between the two germline ends. Per germline, CDR1 MNHEY and CDR2 SMNVEV (reference sequence). This CDR3 is 14 amino acids long. As DNA, the CDR3 is TGTGCCAGCAGTTTAGTAGATGCAGGGAATGAGCAGTTCTTC. The encoded protein is CASSLVDAGNEQFF.

This rearrangement joins TRBV28 to TRBJ1-4; TRBD1 aligns across 9 bases. The CDR3 consists of 15 residues. The junction had 5 bases not matched to a gene; V was cut back by 5 bases and J by 4 bases. Germline V lookup: CDR1 MDHEN, CDR2 SYDVKM. The CDR3 protein is CASSPQGAGNEKLFF. The CDR3 nucleotides read TGTGCCAGCAGTCCACAGGGGGCGGGTAATGAAAAACTGTTTTTT.

The chain has TRBV19 and TRBJ2-1; D not certain. This CDR3 region has 16 residues. Trimming cost V 7 bases and J 0 bases, with 16 bases left between them. From germline, CDR1 is LNHDA and CDR2 SQIVND (reference sequence). CDR3 DNA: TGTGCCAGTAATCTAGGCCCTGACCCCTCCTACAATGAGCAGTTCTTC. This sequence encodes CASNLGPDPSYNEQFF. The full variable domain, with the rest looked up from reference TRBV19 and TRBJ2-1, is DGGITQSPKYLFRKEGQNVTLSCEQNLNHDAMYWYRQDPGQGLRLIYYSQIVNDFQKGDIAEGYSVSREKKESFPLTVTSAQKNPTAFYLCASNLGPDPSYNEQFFGPGTRLTVL.

The chain links TRBV28 to TRBJ1-6; D unresolved. The V end lost 7 bases, the J end lost 9 bases, and 10 bases lay between the germline ends. Germline V lookup: CDR1 MDHEN, CDR2 SYDVKM. This CDR3 comprises 12 residues. In DNA form, the CDR3 reads TGTGCCAGCACATCTGGGCCTTCACCCCTCCACTTT. Protein: CASTSGPSPLHF.

CDR3 sequence (DNA): TGTGCCAGCAGCCATACCTCCGGGACAGTGGGTGTAAAACTGTTTTTT. This sequence encodes CASSHTSGTVGVKLFF. The chain links TRBV11-2 to TRBJ1-4; 7 bases are shared with TRBD1. Looked up from germline, CDR1 is SGHAT and CDR2 is FQNNGV. V gave up 5 bases and J gave up 10 bases; unmatched junction bases: 16. CDR3 length: 16 amino acids. The variable domain in full, completed from reference TRBV11-2 and TRBJ1-4, reads EAGVAQSPRYKIIEKRQSVAFWCNPISGHATLYWYQQILGQGPKLLIQFQNNGVVDDSQLPKDRFSAERLKGVDSTLKIQPAKLEDSAVYLCASSHTSGTVGVKLFFGSGTQLSVL.